The entry that follows covers one T cell receptor (beta chain) sequence. Profiling relied on immunoSEQ multiplex PCR, and the TCRdb table lists in-frame clones only, not all of them. The table shows 30,000 to 40,000 clones, with over 70% occurring only once. This record comes from a study of blood T cell repertoires in COVID-19. Study summary: The samples span acute and convalescent COVID-19 from the United States, Italy and Spain. T cells, B-cell-depleted T cells, or PBMCs supplied cDNA or gDNA.

The CDR3 has 15 amino acids. The junction had 7 bases not matched to a gene; V was cut back by 4 bases and J by 7 bases. The sequence derives from a man aged 55 to 70 with active COVID-19. The rearrangement uses TRBV23-1 and TRBJ2-1; 10 nucleotides line up with TRBD2. TRBV23-1 is an open reading frame, and its role is uncertain. The sample consisted of peripheral blood. CDR3 protein: CASSRASGSDNEQFF. The CDR3 DNA reads as TGCGCCAGCAGTCGAGCTAGCGGGAGTGATAATGAGCAGTTCTTC.